This TCR beta chain was sequenced for a study of blood T cell repertoires in COVID-19. About the research overall: The analysed material was cDNA or gDNA that came from T cells, B-cell-depleted T cells, or PBMCs.

The CDR3 is 13 residues long. Between the trimmed V and J ends, which lost 3 bases and 6 bases, there was a span of 9 bases. Original analysis: Scientists estimated how many nucleated cells there were by amplifying reference gene primers. The data were produced by immunoSEQ multiplex PCR, yet TCRdb's version contains in-frame clones alone and is incomplete. V and J calls plus clone size are reproduced from that table; the DNA served to infer D and trimming. Of 100,000 to 150,000 clones listed, 86% were seen once; the top ten hold around 5%. This sequence originates from a human donor in a cohort sampled during active COVID-19. The chain uses TRBV12-3 or TRBV12-4 and TRBJ2-1; D unresolved. Sequenced material: peripheral blood. The CDR3 is CASSFNVLNEQFF. The CDR3 DNA reads TGTGCCAGCAGTTTTAATGTACTCAATGAGCAGTTCTTC.